The T cell receptor (beta chain) described here comes from a study of T cell repertoires in cytomegalovirus infection. Across the study: Both a matching HLA type and CMV infection were indicated by public TCR beta signatures.

Overall study results and limits: Identification of carriers of CMV plus the relevant HLA was achieved through cumulative public TCR beta family frequency. The ex vivo response showed dominance by HLA-C-restricted CMV-specific TCR beta clonotypes.

The V end lost 1 base, the J end lost 3 bases, and 13 bases lay between the germline ends. Germline loops: CDR1 SGHVS, CDR2 FQNEAQ. This CDR3 spans 15 amino acids. TCRdb fed the reads into MiXCR, producing one record per CDR3 protein. In the table there are a few hundred thousand distinct CDR3 sequences, 20% to 25% of which are singletons. A few counts support this clonotype. The antigen is not known. Sequenced material: cultured PBMCs, taken from culture after CMV antigen stimulation. This receptor was obtained from a human donor in good health (CMV status not recorded). Some clones in this sample may be carry-over from other donors' samples. The chain carries TRBV7-8 and TRBJ2-7; the D gene is possibly TRBD2 (6 bases). The CDR3 protein is CASSLEEGGLYEQYV. The CDR3 region has the DNA TGTGCCAGCAGCTTAGAGGAGGGAGGACTCTACGAGCAGTACGTC.